These T cell receptor beta chains were read from a single sample in a study of radiation and T cells in renal cell carcinoma. Here immunoSEQ multiplex PCR was the method, and the copy in TCRdb shows in-frame clones only, minus some. The sample yields roughly 130,000 clones, around nine tenths seen once. Sequencing was performed on blood, taken from a patient whose treatment included radiotherapy and nephrectomy. All receptors come from a woman between 50 and 59 years old with renal cell carcinoma. CDR3s include the opening cysteine and the closing phenylalanine or tryptophan. The D gene is left open where the match is weak. Rows may omit the clone size; those that give it use once, few, many or a size class.

V	D	J	size	CDR3	DNA
TRBV30	.	TRBJ1-2	.	CAWSKGTDYGYTF	TGTGCCTGGTCGAAGGGGACTGACTATGGCTACACCTTC
TRBV7-9	.	TRBJ2-7	.	CASSVAGAPYEQYF	TGTGCTTCAAGTGTGGCCGGGGCCCCCTACGAGCAGTACTTC
TRBV5-1	.	TRBJ1-1	.	CASSFSGRTEAFF	TGCGCCAGCAGCTTTTCGGGGAGGACTGAAGCTTTCTTT
TRBV6-6	TRBD1	TRBJ2-3	.	CASSYQGDRVADTQYF	TGTGCCAGCAGTTACCAAGGGGACAGGGTGGCAGATACGCAGTATTTT
TRBV5-1	TRBD1	TRBJ1-2	once	CASSPGQGIYGYTF	TGCGCCAGCAGCCCGGGACAGGGTATCTATGGCTACACCTTC
TRBV21-1	.	TRBJ2-2	.	CASSNGLRNTGELFF	TGTGCCAGCAGCAATGGACTGAGGAACACCGGGGAGCTGTTTTTT
TRBV6-5	.	TRBJ1-3	.	CASSRALDSGNTIYF	TGTGCCAGCAGTAGGGCGCTTGACTCTGGAAACACCATATATTTT
TRBV7-9	TRBD1	TRBJ1-4	once	CASSSGQGREKLFF	TGTGCCAGCAGCTCCGGACAGGGCCGAGAAAAACTGTTTTTT
TRBV5-1	.	TRBJ1-4	.	CASSLDGPPGEKLFF	TGCGCCAGCAGCTTGGATGGTCCGCCGGGGGAAAAACTGTTTTTT
TRBV18	.	TRBJ2-7	.	CASSPPREGQGKIQAYEQYF	TGTGCCAGCTCACCACCGAGAGAGGGGCAGGGTAAAATTCAGGCCTACGAGCAGTACTTC
TRBV2	TRBD1	TRBJ1-2	.	CASRRRDSYGYTF	TGTGCCAGCAGACGCCGGGACAGCTATGGCTACACCTTC
TRBV5-5	.	TRBJ2-3	.	CASSLGYYTDTQYF	TGTGCCAGCAGCCTGGGATATTACACAGATACGCAGTATTTT
TRBV7-9	TRBD2	TRBJ2-3	.	CASSPRTSGGPTDTQYF	TGTGCCAGCAGCCCCCGGACTAGCGGGGGGCCCACAGATACGCAGTATTTT
TRBV11-2	TRBD2	TRBJ2-7	.	CASSSRLAGGSYEQYF	TGTGCCAGCAGCTCAAGACTAGCGGGGGGTTCCTACGAGCAGTACTTC
TRBV4-3	TRBD1	TRBJ1-4	.	CASSQMGTANEKLFF	TGCGCCAGCAGCCAAATGGGGACAGCTAATGAAAAACTGTTTTTT
TRBV5-6	.	TRBJ1-3	.	CASSGLGAGNTIYF	TGTGCCAGCAGCGGACTAGGAGCTGGAAACACCATATATTTT
TRBV30	.	TRBJ1-4	once	CAWSGSGDEKLFF	TGTGCCTGGAGTGGGTCGGGGGATGAAAAACTGTTTTTT
TRBV7-9	TRBD2	TRBJ2-3	once	CASSQPRGRTDTQYF	TGTGCCAGCAGCCAGCCGCGGGGGAGAACAGATACGCAGTATTTT
TRBV25-1	.	TRBJ2-2	.	CASTQGRAGELFF	TGTGCCAGCACACAGGGCCGGGCCGGGGAGCTGTTTTTT
TRBV5-1	.	TRBJ1-4	.	CASSLGPPVTNEKLFF	TGCGCCAGCAGCTTGGGCCCTCCCGTGACTAATGAAAAACTGTTTTTT
TRBV14	.	TRBJ2-1	few	CASSQDYGGTYNEQFF	TGTGCCAGCAGCCAAGATTATGGGGGGACCTACAATGAGCAGTTCTTC
TRBV19	.	TRBJ2-1	.	CASSNPLKGLFYNEQFF	TGTGCCAGTAGTAACCCCCTCAAAGGGCTCTTCTACAATGAGCAGTTCTTC
TRBV2	.	TRBJ1-3	.	CASSRVGFGNTIYF	TGTGCCAGCAGTCGCGTTGGGTTCGGAAACACCATATATTTT
TRBV29-1	TRBD2	TRBJ2-1	.	CSVGSGGRNVQVF	TGCAGCGTTGGATCGGGGGGGCGGAATGTTCAGGTCTTC
TRBV29-1	.	TRBJ2-2	few	CSVEDLQVAGELFF	TGCAGCGTTGAAGATCTTCAAGTGGCCGGGGAGCTGTTTTTT
TRBV2	.	TRBJ1-2	once	CASSGGRVEYYGYTF	TGTGCCAGCAGTGGGGGGAGGGTGGAGTACTATGGCTACACCTTC
TRBV5-4	.	TRBJ2-6	.	CASSLGISGANVLTF	TGTGCCAGCAGCTTGGGGATCTCTGGGGCCAACGTCCTGACTTTC
TRBV19	.	TRBJ1-5	few	CASSISPGTVQPQHF	TGTGCCAGTAGTATCAGCCCAGGGACGGTTCAGCCCCAGCATTTT
TRBV7-2	TRBD2	TRBJ2-5	.	CASSVQERLAAETQYF	TGTGCCAGCAGCGTGCAGGAGAGACTAGCAGCCGAGACCCAGTACTTC
TRBV5-5	.	TRBJ1-5	.	CASSPLGKRNQPQHF	TGTGCCAGCAGCCCCCTCGGGAAGCGCAATCAGCCCCAGCATTTT
TRBV19	TRBD2	TRBJ2-1	few	CASSMGLAGSNGQFF	TGTGCCAGTAGTATGGGACTAGCGGGGAGTAATGGGCAGTTCTTC
TRBV6-4	.	TRBJ1-1	.	CASTTHRLEAFF	TGTGCCAGCACCACCCATAGGCTTGAAGCTTTCTTT
TRBV7-9	TRBD1	TRBJ2-1	.	CASSFGTGSDEQFF	TGTGCCAGCAGCTTCGGGACAGGTTCAGATGAGCAGTTCTTC
TRBV9	.	TRBJ1-3	few	CASSTLPGSGNTIYF	TGTGCCAGCAGCACCCTCCCGGGCTCTGGAAACACCATATATTTT
TRBV7-9	.	TRBJ2-3	.	CASSPRGGTDTQYF	TGTGCCAGCAGCCCCAGGGGGGGCACAGATACGCAGTATTTT
TRBV5-1	TRBD2	TRBJ2-7	.	CASSLTGGPYEQYF	TGCGCCAGCAGCTTAACGGGGGGGCCCTACGAGCAGTACTTC
TRBV6-5	.	TRBJ2-3	.	CASSSQFTDTQYF	TGTGCCAGCAGTAGCCAATTCACAGATACGCAGTATTTT
TRBV7-2	.	TRBJ1-6	few	CASSLSVRNSPLHF	TGTGCCAGCAGCTTAAGTGTCCGCAATTCACCCCTCCACTTT
TRBV6-9	.	TRBJ1-1	.	CATSGGGHTEAFF	TGTGCCACATCCGGGGGGGGCCACACTGAAGCTTTCTTT
TRBV7-9	.	TRBJ1-1	.	CASSLSRENTEAFF	TGTGCCAGCAGCTTATCCCGAGAGAACACTGAAGCTTTCTTT
TRBV30	TRBD1	TRBJ1-6	.	CAWNAQGAHNSPLHF	TGTGCCTGGAATGCACAGGGGGCGCATAATTCACCCCTCCACTTT
TRBV7-2	TRBD1	TRBJ2-1	.	CASSFRDRGLLEQFF	TGTGCCAGCAGCTTCCGGGACAGGGGGCTGCTTGAGCAGTTCTTC
TRBV7-2	TRBD1	TRBJ1-2	.	CASTSVRQGGGYTF	TGTGCCAGCACCAGCGTTCGACAGGGCGGCGGCTACACCTTC
TRBV2	.	TRBJ2-5	.	CASSRSGIQETQYF	TGTGCCAGCAGCCGGTCAGGTATCCAAGAGACCCAGTACTTC
TRBV18	.	TRBJ2-7	.	CASSPGASSYEQYF	TGTGCCAGCTCACCCGGAGCCAGCTCCTACGAGCAGTACTTC
TRBV4-1	.	TRBJ1-2	few	CASSQDAQVNFYGYTF	TGCGCCAGCAGCCAAGACGCACAGGTGAATTTCTATGGCTACACCTTC
TRBV4-1	TRBD1	TRBJ1-2	.	CASSQGPGQENLYGYTF	TGCGCCAGCAGCCAAGGGCCTGGACAGGAAAACCTCTATGGCTACACCTTC
TRBV19	.	TRBJ1-2	once	CASSMTDLGYTF	TGTGCCAGTAGTATGACAGATCTTGGCTACACCTTC
TRBV5-1	.	TRBJ1-2	.	CASSLTGTDYGYTF	TGCGCCAGCAGCTTGACAGGAACCGACTATGGCTACACCTTC
TRBV4-1	.	TRBJ2-1	.	CASSLNEPGEQFF	TGCGCCAGCAGCCTAAACGAGCCGGGTGAGCAGTTCTTC
TRBV18	TRBD1	TRBJ1-2	.	CASSGDRANYGYTF	TGTGCCAGCTCCGGGGACAGGGCCAACTATGGCTACACCTTC
TRBV6-5	TRBD1	TRBJ2-7	.	CASSYARGRIYEQYF	TGTGCCAGCAGTTACGCCAGGGGGCGTATCTACGAGCAGTACTTC
TRBV2	TRBD2	TRBJ2-3	.	CASSELAGGTDTQYF	TGTGCCAGCAGTGAACTAGCGGGGGGCACAGATACGCAGTATTTT